This T cell receptor beta chain was profiled in a study of cytomegalovirus exposure and HLA in healthy donors listed by TCRdb under 2017. Turning to the overall study: According to an earlier analysis of a few hundred of the donors, some 180 million T cells yielded 95 million to 140 million unique TCR beta sequences and 276 Gb of sequence data. In addition to the first cohort of hundreds of subjects, a separate validation cohort of 120 different subjects was used. The study aimed to test whether cataloging public T cell receptors could reveal signatures of past pathogen exposure. Class I and class II HLA loci were covered by the typing at four-digit resolution. All discovery cohort repertoires had been generated using a single sequencing platform. On average, roughly 240,000 unique TCR beta nucleotide sequences were sequenced per donor among roughly 430 genotyped donors of the cohort, with roughly 20% of those sequences being non-productive. Of the roughly 400 genotyped donors, around 81% fell in the genetic ancestry cluster associated with self-reported Caucasian donors. Four or five DR-DQ haplotypes were handled as single units for association and clustering because linkage in the cohort was strong. The study combined high-throughput TCR immunosequencing, statistical association of individual TCRs with disease status, and machine learning to predict cytomegalovirus infection status. Donor age, sex, ethnicity and CMV serostatus were compiled alongside the repertoire data. Approximately 300 gigabases of sequencing data and around 85 million unique TCR sequences made up an early release that covered under 750 HLA-typed donors. Typing coverage varied by locus: about 629-630 donors for A, B, C, DRB1 and DQB1; more than 500 for DQA1; nearly 610 for DPA1; roughly 450 for DPB1. In an earlier analysis of roughly 580 of the donors, high-throughput TCR beta sequencing was used to judge whether each TCR beta V gene segment behaved as functional or pseudogenic. To study patterns of TCR occurrence, a later analysis re-analyzed previously published TCR beta repertoires from 500 to 850 donors and added high-resolution HLA genotyping. The later analysis used no new phenotypic data to find candidate immune exposures, relying instead on TCR beta sequences and their occurrence across donors. The T cell repertoires of some 700 subjects were profiled by immunosequencing and related to cytomegalovirus serostatus. Genome-wide SNP genotypes for about 65% of the 666 donors were used in a later genetic analysis, which treated that subset as a discovery cohort. Study-wide findings and limitations: Most CMV-associated TCR beta chains appeared to be HLA-restricted in a later analysis, and the HLA associations seemed to be driven largely by CMV exposure. In a later analysis, the rate of TCR association differed among HLA loci, with DRB1 alleles having the most associated TCRs and HLA-C alleles having the fewest. A total of roughly 160 TCR beta chains were listed by the study as associated with cytomegalovirus. A later genetic analysis reported fewer N-insertions in productive TCRs among donors in an Asian-associated ancestry cluster than the roughly 720-donor mean. While some public TCRs were present in many individuals, most TCR sequences turned up only very rarely across donors. Linkage disequilibrium might explain the correlated functional status among segregating V segments, but an unknown experimental factor could not be ruled out. Specific HLA alleles were associated with 15,000 to 20,000 TCR beta sequences at a false discovery rate of 0.05 in a later analysis. Because counts were too low, roughly 18 rarely observed V segments, including chromosome 9 orphons, were left out of the earlier analysis of about 500 of the donors. In an earlier analysis of around 500 of the donors, most TCR beta V segments appeared in productive rearrangements about 90% or about 30% of the time, broadly matching IMGT annotations. Several of the top co-occurrence clusters appeared to be linked to parvovirus B19, influenza, CMV and Epstein-Barr virus, according to a later analysis. A further reported finding was that TCR beta sequences accurately predicted the HLA-A and HLA-B alleles for most subjects in the first cohort. In vitro tests confirmed that a few of the cytomegalovirus-associated TCR beta chains recognize cytomegalovirus antigens. A cluster of highly shared sequence variants was judged likely to represent a technical artifact of the sequencing pipeline. In a later analysis, HLA-associated TCR beta chains showed more clonal expansion and lower generation probabilities than non-associated chains that were equally common. The presence/absence analyses assumed that sequencing depth was roughly uniform across donors, and that assumption may not be true. The authors suggested that the approach could potentially be generalized to other disease states and immunological phenotypes. The only immune exposure information available for the cohort was CMV serostatus. When HLA alleles, especially DR and DQ, strongly co-occurred, attributing TCR associations to individual alleles was difficult. A later genetic analysis associated a missense DCLRE1C variant with V-gene and J-gene trimming of TCR beta chains, and an independent cohort replicated the association. This cohort had only TCR beta chains sequenced, and the lack of alpha or paired-chain data limited which features could be detected. The classifier was reported to diagnose cytomegalovirus status with high specificity and sensitivity in both the original cohort and the validation cohort. Because HLA typing was unavailable for some donors at each locus, only the typed subset was used in association tests.

A note on this clone: Its antigen remains undetermined. Base qualities are not provided; no much larger clone lies one nucleotide away.

Libraries came from the immunoSEQ multiplex PCR assay. For the multiplex PCR, a mixture combining 60 forward primers for TCR Vbeta segments and 13 reverse primers for TCR Jbeta segments was used. The CDR3 region of rearranged TCR beta genes was amplified from genomic DNA with a multiplex PCR assay. The Illumina HiSeq System was used to sequence the amplified TCR beta libraries as 87-base-pair reads. In the original analysis: Across the roughly 640 repertoires, a later analysis counted 75 million to 90 million unique TCR beta chains, approximately 12 million of which were shared by at least two donors. Raw reads were error-corrected and collapsed into unique sequences with a nearest-neighbor algorithm that merged closely related sequences to remove PCR and sequencing errors. CDR3 sequences were aligned to IMGT reference sequences to assign V, D and J gene segments. Each retained sequence needed at least a six-nucleotide match to both a V gene segment and a J gene segment. Rearrangements were called productive when the CDR3 lacked stop codons and stayed in frame with V and J; all others were non-productive. Following IMGT convention, CDR3 was defined as the stretch from the second conserved V-encoded cysteine to the conserved J-encoded phenylalanine. In an earlier analysis of more than 550 of the donors, sequences lacking an unambiguous match to a single V gene segment were excluded. In an earlier analysis of around 590 of the donors, a V segment was called functional when productive rearrangements were above 56.7%, and segregating when the standard deviation between donors exceeded 5%. A statistical classification framework was built to diagnose cytomegalovirus status from the catalog of TCR beta chain sequences. A later analysis assigned V and J genes by comparing TCR nucleotide sequences with IMGT/GENE-DB human TR gene sequences. The TCRdist pipeline was used in a later analysis to assign CDR3 sequences and most-parsimonious VDJ recombination scenarios. In a later analysis, every TCR beta chain was defined by the combination of its CDR3 amino acid sequence and its V-gene family, and reads without a unique V-gene family were dropped. In a later analysis, around 650 highly shared, low-generation-probability nucleotide sequences were removed to address suspected cross-contamination and a sequencing artifact. For each public chain, a later analysis derived a clonal expansion index from normalized ranks of inferred template counts within each repertoire. In a later analysis, generation probabilities were computed with a VDJ recombination model fitted to out-of-frame rearrangements, and the resulting probabilities were checked against IGoR. Hypergeometric tests were used in a later analysis to score TCR-TCR, TCR-HLA and TCR-CMV co-occurrence, with a repertoire-size bias correction applied to the TCR pairs. A later analysis estimated false discovery rates by permuting HLA or CMV assignments 20 times. A later analysis grouped co-occurring TCRs with DBSCAN, adding TCRdist sequence similarity when clustering within HLA-allele-positive subsets. Repertoires with fewer than 30,000 or more than 120,000 public chains, plus five repertoires with anomalous nucleotide sharing, were excluded from co-occurrence clustering. TCRdb obtained this table from immuneACCESS and retained in-frame rearrangements with V and J assigned. These tables miss some clones; where compared with another copy, unresolved V genes account for less than half of the shortfall, and the remainder is unexplained. V and J calls and clone size are copied from that table; D and trimming were computed from the DNA. The sample includes around 120,000 clones, with around 80% observed a single time. The ten largest clones capture 7.5% to 9% of the sample.

The cohort was made up of 666 healthy bone marrow donors. At the time of sampling, every cohort member was nominally healthy, though immune exposures that went unrecorded were likely present. The donor tested CMV seropositive and was one of the 289 seropositive cohort members. Every donor gave a peripheral blood sample, and the peripheral blood mononuclear cells from that sample were used for TCR beta sequencing. The Qiagen DNeasy Blood Extraction Kit was used to extract genomic DNA from the blood cell samples. The material sequenced was PBMCs. The TCR comes from a female donor in good health and CMV-seropositive.

The DNA sequence follows: TGTGCCAGCACGGCGGGGGCGTCCTCCTACAATGAGCAGTTCTTC. Protein translation: CASTAGASSYNEQFF. This chain is built from TRBV5-4 and TRBJ2-1; perhaps TRBD2 is the D gene, with 7 bases matching. Per the germline V gene (reference sequence), SGHNT is the CDR1 and YYREEE is the CDR2. At the junction V is shortened by 6 bases and J by 0 bases, with 13 bases in between. The CDR3, from cysteine to phenylalanine, totals 15 residues. Here the CDR3 DNA is all that survives: 45 bases in frame from base 1.